These 22 T cell receptor beta chains came from one sample sequenced in a study of cytomegalovirus exposure and HLA in healthy donors (dated by TCRdb to about 2017). Libraries were constructed by the immunoSEQ multiplex PCR assay. Drawn from immuneACCESS, this table holds only the in-frame rearrangements with V and J called that TCRdb kept. Clones are partly lost; checked studies trace under half to an unresolved V gene and leave the rest unexplained. Present in this sample are approximately 70,000 clones, around 94% of which were seen just once. Of the sample, 0.55% to 0.8% falls within the top ten clones. Sequences were obtained from PBMCs. Receptors originate from a woman aged 18-35 years in good health and CMV-seronegative.

This clone came up once. The chain employs TRBV7-2 and TRBJ1-1; no clear D gene. Trimming removed 4 bases at V and 0 bases at J, with 6 bases between. CDR1 is SGHTA and CDR2 is FQGNSA in the germline V gene. CDR3 length: 13 residues. The CDR3 loop is CASSYDMNTEAFF. The CDR3 nucleotides read TGTGCCAGCAGCTACGACATGAACACTGAAGCTTTCTTT.

V gene TRBV19 combines with J gene TRBJ2-7; 7 positions agree with TRBD1. The CDR3 covers 12 residues. The J segment lost 1 base and the V segment lost 10 bases, leaving 4 bases of the junction unmatched. Germline CDR1 reads LNHDA; CDR2 reads SQIVND (reference sequence). Here the CDR3 DNA reads TGTGCCACCAGGGACAGTTCCTACGAGCAGTACTTC. Amino acid sequence: CATRDSSYEQYF.

The V call is TRBV9, the J call TRBJ2-2, with 8 bases aligning to TRBD1. Germline loops: CDR1 SGDLS, CDR2 YYNGEE. The V gene end was trimmed by 1 base and the J gene end by 1 base; junction bases not matched to a gene: 3. The CDR3 has 16 amino acids. The CDR3: CASSVYRGRNTGELFF. The CDR3 nucleotides read TGTGCCAGCAGCGTATACAGGGGGAGGAACACCGGGGAGCTGTTTTTT. Combining the CDR3 with reference TRBV9 and TRBJ2-2 gives the whole variable domain DSGVTQTPKHLITATGQRVTLRCSPRSGDLSVYWYQQSLDQGLQFLIQYYNGEERAKGNILERFSAQQFPDLHSELNLSSLELGDSALYFCASSVYRGRNTGELFFGEGSRLTVL.

The rearrangement joins TRBV19 to TRBJ2-1, with D possibly being TRBD1 (6 bases). V gave up 1 base and J gave up 4 bases, with 8 bases separating them. This CDR3 region has 14 residues. Germline CDR1 and CDR2: LNHDA and SQIVND (reference sequence). The CDR3 protein is CASSIGTVYNEQFF. CDR3 DNA: TGTGCCAGTAGTATAGGGACAGTATACAATGAGCAGTTCTTC. Full variable domain (missing parts from reference TRBV19 and TRBJ2-1): DGGITQSPKYLFRKEGQNVTLSCEQNLNHDAMYWYRQDPGQGLRLIYYSQIVNDFQKGDIAEGYSVSREKKESFPLTVTSAQKNPTAFYLCASSIGTVYNEQFFGPGTRLTVL.

V gene TRBV5-4 combines with J gene TRBJ1-1; 8 bases are shared with TRBD1. This CDR3 comprises 16 residues. Trimming at V came to 4 bases and at J to 1 base, leaving 9 bases not matched to a gene. Germline V gives CDR1 SGHNT, CDR2 YYREEE (reference sequence). CDR3 sequence: CASSRNQGAANTEAFF. The CDR3 coding sequence is TGTGCCAGCAGCCGAAACCAGGGGGCTGCGAACACTGAAGCTTTCTTT.

The CDR3 bases are TGTGCCTGGAGCCCGTGGGGGGGGCGGGAGCAGTACTTC. Residues: CAWSPWGGREQYF. The V call is TRBV30, the J call TRBJ2-7; tentatively, D is TRBD2 (7 bases). The germline V gene encodes CDR1 GTSNPN and CDR2 SVGIG (reference sequence). The CDR3 has 13 amino acids. The V and J ends lost 3 bases and 7 bases respectively, with 16 bases between them.

The V and J genes are TRBV9 and TRBJ2-5; 10 nucleotides match TRBD2. The V and J ends lost 4 bases and 2 bases, in that order; junction bases with no gene match: 5. In germline, CDR1 is SGDLS, CDR2 YYNGEE. CDR3 size: 15 residues. CDR3: CASSTRTSGQETQYF. The CDR3 nucleotides are TGTGCCAGCAGCACCCGGACTAGCGGTCAAGAGACCCAGTACTTC.

This chain joins TRBV6-5 and TRBJ1-4; D possibly corresponds to TRBD1 (6 bases). The length of the CDR3 is 14 residues. Germline loops: CDR1 MNHEY, CDR2 SVGAGI. V lost 4 bases, J lost 8 bases, and 14 bases lay in between. CDR3 sequence reads: CASSFGQRREKLFF. The CDR3 DNA reads TGTGCCAGCAGTTTCGGACAGAGGAGAGAAAAACTGTTTTTT.

This sequence joins TRBV28 and TRBJ1-4, with TRBD1 matching over 9 bases. Germline CDR1 and CDR2: MDHEN and SYDVKM. The CDR3 is 17 amino acids. The V and J ends lost 6 bases and 11 bases, in that order; junction bases with no gene match: 19. Here the CDR3 DNA reads TGTGCCAGCAGGTTGTGGTTGGCGGACAGGGGAGGTTGGAAACTGTTTTTT. Its protein product is CASRLWLADRGGWKLFF.

The rearrangement links TRBV19 to TRBJ2-7; maybe TRBD1 (6 bases). The CDR3 length is 12 residues. From germline, CDR1 is LNHDA and CDR2 SQIVND (reference sequence). The V end lost 4 bases, the J end lost 10 bases, and 14 bases lay between the germline ends. The CDR3 nucleotides are TGTGCCAGTAGTACCCTACAGGGAACTCAGTACTTC. Protein: CASSTLQGTQYF.

The chain employs TRBV7-2 and TRBJ2-5; D possibly corresponds to TRBD2 (7 bases). This CDR3 has 20 residues. From germline, CDR1 is SGHTA and CDR2 FQGNSA. Trimming cost V 0 bases and J 5 bases, with 28 bases left between them. CDR3 bases: TGTGCCAGCAGCTTAGCCCCACCGAGATTTGGGGGGGGGCGCCTGGAGACCCAGTACTTC. Its protein is CASSLAPPRFGGGRLETQYF.

This chain links TRBV5-1 with TRBJ1-2, with D hard to call. Germline V CDR1 and CDR2: SGHRS, YFSETQ. The CDR3 runs 13 residues. V was cut by 0 bases and J by 2 bases, with 5 bases left in between. DNA for the CDR3: TGCGCCAGCAGCTTGGTAGAGAACTATGGCTACACCTTC. Translated, it gives CASSLVENYGYTF.

The chain has TRBV6-5 and TRBJ1-6; D may be TRBD1 (5 bases). V was shortened by 0 bases and J by 4 bases, with 7 bases between the two germline ends. The CDR3 has 15 amino acids. CDR1 and CDR2 from the germline V gene are MNHEY and SVGAGI. CDR3 bases: TGTGCCAGCAGTTACTCCCGGACATATAATTCACCCCTCCACTTT. This codes for CASSYSRTYNSPLHF.

This clone was recorded only once. The chain has TRBV7-2 and TRBJ1-4, with 11 bases that match TRBD1. The CDR3 spans 15 residues. Looked up from germline, CDR1 is SGHTA and CDR2 is FQGNSA. Trimming took 2 bases from V and 8 from J; bases not matched to a gene: 4. This chain's CDR3 is CASSLLGQGDEKLFF. The CDR3 DNA reads as TGTGCCAGCAGCTTACTGGGACAGGGGGACGAAAAACTGTTTTTT.

CDR3 residues: CASSQEELAGAPNEQFF. CDR3 nucleotide sequence: TGCGCCAGCAGCCAAGAGGAGCTAGCGGGGGCACCCAATGAGCAGTTCTTC. V and J are TRBV4-1 and TRBJ2-1; 10 bases agree with TRBD2. J was trimmed by 6 bases and V by 0 bases; bases with no gene match: 8. Germline CDR1 MGHRA, CDR2 YSYEKL. The CDR3 consists of 17 residues.

DNA for the CDR3: TGCGCCAGCAGCCTGACAGGGGCCTATAATTCACCCCTCCACTTT. Protein product: CASSLTGAYNSPLHF. The chain couples TRBV5-1 to TRBJ1-6; 8 bases agree with TRBD1. With V trimmed by 4 bases and J by 2 bases, 2 bases remained unmatched. The CDR3 is made up of 15 amino acids. Germline CDR1 is SGHRS and CDR2 is YFSETQ. Together with reference TRBV5-1 and TRBJ1-6, the CDR3 gives the full variable domain: KAGVTQTPRYLIKTRGQQVTLSCSPISGHRSVSWYQQTPGQGLQFLFEYFSETQRNKGNFPGRFSGRQFSNSRSEMNVSTLELGDSALYLCASSLTGAYNSPLHFGNGTRLTVT.

The genes are TRBV28 and TRBJ1-2, with 9 bases identical to TRBD1. V gave up 5 bases and J gave up 12 bases; unmatched junction bases: 7. Germline V gene sequence: CDR1 MDHEN, CDR2 SYDVKM. This CDR3 has 12 amino acids. The CDR3 sequence is CASSQRTGVNTF. The CDR3 region has the DNA TGTGCCAGCAGTCAACGGACAGGGGTCAACACCTTC.

This rearrangement joins TRBV13 to TRBJ1-1; possible D gene TRBD1, 6 bases. The germline CDR1 and CDR2 sequences are PRHDT and FYEKMQ (reference sequence). This CDR3 spans 12 amino acids. The germline V and J ends were trimmed by 3 bases and 8 bases, with 10 bases remaining between them. DNA for the CDR3: TGTGCCAGCAGCTTTTCTGGACAGGAAGCTTTCTTT. Translating gives CASSFSGQEAFF.

J is TRBJ1-2 and V is TRBV9, with 7 bases identical to TRBD1. J gave up 6 bases and V 0 bases, and 5 bases lay outside the gene matches. The CDR3 runs to 14 residues. Per germline, CDR1 SGDLS and CDR2 YYNGEE. Here the CDR3 reads CASSVGLGGNGYTF. CDR3 coding DNA: TGTGCCAGCAGCGTAGGTCTAGGGGGCAATGGCTACACCTTC. The complete variable domain, with remaining parts taken from reference TRBV9 and TRBJ1-2, reads DSGVTQTPKHLITATGQRVTLRCSPRSGDLSVYWYQQSLDQGLQFLIQYYNGEERAKGNILERFSAQQFPDLHSELNLSSLELGDSALYFCASSVGLGGNGYTFGSGTRLTVV.

CDR3 residues: CASIGGEKLYNEQFF. The CDR3 nucleotides are TGTGCCAGCATCGGCGGGGAGAAACTTTACAATGAGCAGTTCTTC. This chain links TRBV2 with TRBJ2-1, with D possibly being TRBD2 (6 bases). Germline-derived CDR1 and CDR2 are SNHLY and FYNNEI. V dropped 7 bases and J dropped 4 bases, with 17 bases sitting between them. The CDR3 contains 15 residues.

The J gene is TRBJ1-2, the V gene TRBV30, with 7 nucleotides matching TRBD1. The V segment lost 3 bases and the J segment 4 bases; nucleotides outside the gene matches: 8. The CDR3 has 14 residues. The germline CDR1 and CDR2 sequences are GTSNPN and SVGIG (reference sequence). The CDR3 nucleotides read TGTGCCTGGAGGATATCAGGACAGGTCTATGGCTACACCTTC. It yields the protein CAWRISGQVYGYTF. The variable domain in full, completed from reference TRBV30 and TRBJ1-2, reads SQTIHQWPATLVQPVGSPLSLECTVEGTSNPNLYWYRQAAGRGLQLLFYSVGIGQISSEVPQNLSASRPQDRQFILSSKKLLLSDSGFYLCAWRISGQVYGYTFGSGTRLTVV.

This clone occurred a few times. At the DNA level, this CDR3 is encoded by other sequences in the same sample as well. The chain links TRBV30 to TRBJ2-2; a possible D gene is TRBD1 (5 bases). Germline CDR1 is GTSNPN and CDR2 is SVGIG (reference sequence). The CDR3 loop spans 13 amino acids. V was pared by 2 bases and J by 6 bases, with 10 bases between. CDR3 coding DNA: TGTGCCTGGAGTCGACAAGGGGCCGGGGAGCTGTTTTTT. Translation gives CAWSRQGAGELFF.